This record looks at one TCR beta chain sequence and its context. Rectal tissue came from one to two pinch biopsies taken at colonoscopy. The CDR3 extends over 15 amino acids. CDR1 and CDR2 from the germline V gene are MRHNA and SNTAGT. V lost 6 bases and J 2 bases, leaving 14 bases between the germline ends. Profiled with immunoSEQ multiplex PCR; TCRdb holds only in-frame clones, not every one. Here the sample spans about 40,000 clones, 75% being singletons. This sample is drawn from a study of pediatric ulcerative colitis. This clonotype was sampled from a boy aged 5-17 years with severe ulcerative colitis. Sequenced: gut tissue. J is TRBJ1-5 and V is TRBV6-4; unclear D gene. CDR3 nucleotides: TGTGCCAGCAGCGAGACATTTGAGGGCAATCAGCCCCAGCATTTT. It yields the protein CASSETFEGNQPQHF.